The T cell receptor beta chain under discussion was sequenced for a study of cytomegalovirus exposure and HLA in healthy donors. Primers included in the PCR were 60 Vbeta and 13 Jbeta primers. The data were produced by immunoSEQ multiplex PCR, yet TCRdb's version contains in-frame clones alone and is incomplete. The sample lists 43,000 or so clones, 60% to 85% occurring once. Findings of the study overall: Later on, analysis showed that most CMV-associated TCR beta chains appeared to be HLA-restricted. Within an earlier analysis, most TCR beta V segments proved productive either about 90% or about 30% of the time.

The germline V gene encodes CDR1 SGHRS and CDR2 YFSETQ. This CDR3 is built from 14 residues. J lost 8 bases, V lost 4 bases, and 6 bases had no gene match. A note on this clone: Its antigen is still unknown.

This receptor was identified in a man aged 25-45 years in good health and CMV-seronegative. The chain combines TRBV5-1 with TRBJ1-4; 9 nucleotides agree with TRBD1. The specimen was PBMCs. The CDR3 nucleotides read TGCGCCAGCAGCCAAGGACAGGGGCACGAAAAACTGTTTTTT. Protein product: CASSQGQGHEKLFF. Complete variable domain (other parts from reference TRBV5-1 and TRBJ1-4): KAGVTQTPRYLIKTRGQQVTLSCSPISGHRSVSWYQQTPGQGLQFLFEYFSETQRNKGNFPGRFSGRQFSNSRSEMNVSTLELGDSALYLCASSQGQGHEKLFFGSGTQLSVL.